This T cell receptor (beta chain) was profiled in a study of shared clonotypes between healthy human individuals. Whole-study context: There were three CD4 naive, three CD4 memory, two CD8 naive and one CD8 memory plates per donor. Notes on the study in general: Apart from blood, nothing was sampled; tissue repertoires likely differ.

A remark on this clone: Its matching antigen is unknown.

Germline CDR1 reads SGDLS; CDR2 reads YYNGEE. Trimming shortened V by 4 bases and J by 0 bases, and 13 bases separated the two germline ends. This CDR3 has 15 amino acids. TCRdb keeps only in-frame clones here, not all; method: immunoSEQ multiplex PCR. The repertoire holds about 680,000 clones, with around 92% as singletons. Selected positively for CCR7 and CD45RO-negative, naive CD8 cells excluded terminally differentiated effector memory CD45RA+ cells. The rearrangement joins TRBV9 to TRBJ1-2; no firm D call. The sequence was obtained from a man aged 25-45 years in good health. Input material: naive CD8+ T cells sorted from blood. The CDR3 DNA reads TGTGCCAGCAGCCCCAGGACGGATGCTAACTATGGCTACACCTTC. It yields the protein CASSPRTDANYGYTF.